This T cell receptor beta chain derives from a study of OX40 agonist ivuxolimab in advanced cancers. Study overall: An agonistic anti-OX40 (CD134) antibody, ivuxolimab, was used to treat the patients.

Peripheral blood came from all dose cohorts at three timepoints. The CDR3 is 16 residues long. V was clipped by 4 bases and J by 2 bases; unmatched bases: 11. Per germline, CDR1 SGHKS and CDR2 YYEKEE (reference sequence). Study-level findings and limits: Antigen specificity was not determined for the expanded peripheral T cells.

Using immunoSEQ multiplex PCR, the repertoire was profiled, and TCRdb retains in-frame clones only, with some absent. The sample lists 87,000 or so clones, around 85% seen once, with around 4% in the top ten. On this clone: Its antigen is not identified.

The receptor comes from an adult with an advanced solid tumor such as melanoma, head and neck, liver or kidney cancer. The starting material was CD4+ or CD8+ T cells sorted from blood, obtained in a trial of the OX40 agonist ivuxolimab. The rearrangement links TRBV5-5 to TRBJ2-5; 7 bases line up with TRBD1. The CDR3 nucleotides are TGTGCCAGCAGCGAAACTCCCGGGACAGAACAAGAGACCCAGTACTTC. Translating gives CASSETPGTEQETQYF.